The TCR beta chain described here comes from a study of T cell repertoires in cytomegalovirus infection. TCRdb reprocessed the reads via MiXCR and lists one record per CDR3 protein. This sample has 100,000 to 150,000 distinct CDR3 sequences, with around 30% found just once. Study results and limitations: Across the ex vivo response, the dominant clonotypes were HLA-C-restricted CMV-specific TCR beta clonotypes.

Germline V gives CDR1 DFQATT, CDR2 SNEGSKA (reference sequence). V dropped 3 bases and J dropped 0; count of bases not matched to a gene: 4. The CDR3 is 15 amino acids. This clonotype was counted many times. Its specificity is unknown. The genes are TRBV20-1 and TRBJ1-3, with TRBD1 matching over 8 bases. The source is a human donor in good health (CMV status not recorded). Some clones in this sample may be carry-over from other donors' samples. The sequencing here drew on CD8+ T cells from cultured PBMCs, taken from culture after CMV antigen stimulation. CDR3 amino acids: CSARDRDDSGNTIYF. The CDR3 DNA sequence: TGCAGTGCTAGGGACAGGGACGACTCTGGAAACACCATATATTTT.